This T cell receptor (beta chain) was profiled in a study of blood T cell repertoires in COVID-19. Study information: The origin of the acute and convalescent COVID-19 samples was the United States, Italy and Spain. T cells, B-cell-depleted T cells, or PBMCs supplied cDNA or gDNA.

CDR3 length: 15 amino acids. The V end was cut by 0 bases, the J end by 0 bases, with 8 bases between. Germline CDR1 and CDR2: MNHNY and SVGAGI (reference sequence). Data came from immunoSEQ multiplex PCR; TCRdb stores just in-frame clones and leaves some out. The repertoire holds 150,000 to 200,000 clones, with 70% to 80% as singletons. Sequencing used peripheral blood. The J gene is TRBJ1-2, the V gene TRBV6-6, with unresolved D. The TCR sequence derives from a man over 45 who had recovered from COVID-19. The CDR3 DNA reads TGTGCCAGCAGTTACTCAGGCGGAGCTAACTATGGCTACACCTTC. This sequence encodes CASSYSGGANYGYTF.